The 7 T cell receptor beta chains reported below all come from one sample, sequenced in a study of T cell changes during pregnancy in multiple sclerosis. Method: immunoSEQ multiplex PCR; TCRdb's copy keeps in-frame clones and lacks some. This sample carries just under 100,000 clones, over 85% of them seen once, and the ten largest clones take less than 1%. Sample: peripheral blood, taken after pregnancy. Receptor source: a female donor with multiple sclerosis, enrolled in a pregnancy study.

The chain carries TRBV18 and TRBJ1-1; D is ambiguous. The V end was cut by 2 bases, the J end by 5 bases, with 9 bases between. This CDR3 is built from 13 residues. Germline lookup yields CDR1 KGHSH and CDR2 LQKENI. CDR3 region: CASSPSRETEAFF. Written as DNA, the CDR3 is TGTGCCAGCTCACCATCAAGGGAGACTGAAGCTTTCTTT.

The V gene is TRBV25-1, the J gene TRBJ2-1; 7 nucleotides agree with TRBD2. The CDR3 consists of 14 residues. CDR1 and CDR2 (germline): MGHDK, SYGVNS. The trim removed 10 bases at V and 4 bases at J, leaving 10 bases unmatched. The CDR3 loop is CATLGLAEYNEQFF. The CDR3 region has the DNA TGTGCCACCCTGGGGCTAGCGGAGTACAATGAGCAGTTCTTC.

V is TRBV19 and J is TRBJ2-2; D is possibly TRBD1 (5 bases). V lost 2 bases to trimming and J lost 7 bases, with 8 bases between them. CDR1 is LNHDA, CDR2 SQIVND, per germline (reference sequence). CDR3 length: 13 amino acids. CDR3 DNA: TGTGCCAGTAGTATAAGGGGCCTCGGGGAGCTGTTTTTT. Translated: CASSIRGLGELFF. Using reference TRBV19 and TRBJ2-2 for the parts outside the CDR3, the full variable domain is DGGITQSPKYLFRKEGQNVTLSCEQNLNHDAMYWYRQDPGQGLRLIYYSQIVNDFQKGDIAEGYSVSREKKESFPLTVTSAQKNPTAFYLCASSIRGLGELFFGEGSRLTVL.

The chain uses TRBV5-4 and TRBJ2-1, with 11 bases lining up with TRBD1. V lost 4 bases and J lost 5; bases outside the gene matches: 11. The CDR3 runs to 17 residues. The germline CDR1 and CDR2 sequences are SGHNT and YYREEE (reference sequence). The CDR3 region is CASSPRFRDRGDNEQFF. CDR3 nucleotide sequence: TGTGCCAGCAGCCCTCGGTTCCGGGACAGGGGGGACAATGAGCAGTTCTTC. The whole variable domain, filled in from reference TRBV5-4 and TRBJ2-1, reads ETGVTQSPTHLIKTRGQQVTLRCSSQSGHNTVSWYQQALGQGPQFIFQYYREEENGRGNFPPRFSGLQFPNYSSELNVNALELDDSALYLCASSPRFRDRGDNEQFFGPGTRLTVL.

The chain combines TRBV15 with TRBJ2-4, with 10 bases aligning to TRBD2. The CDR3 runs 20 residues. V lost 5 bases to trimming and J lost 4 bases; unmatched junction nucleotides: 20. Germline assignment: CDR1 LNHNV and CDR2 YYDKDF (reference sequence). This CDR3 is CATSRGVSGRGVGGKNIQYF. The CDR3 coding sequence is TGTGCCACCAGCCGGGGGGTCAGCGGGAGGGGGGTAGGTGGGAAAAACATTCAGTACTTC.

This clone was counted a few times. The V and J genes are TRBV30 and TRBJ1-1, with 10 bases matching TRBD1. V lost 7 bases, J lost 1 base, and 3 bases stayed unmatched. CDR1 is GTSNPN and CDR2 is SVGIG in the germline V gene (reference sequence). The CDR3 extends over 13 amino acids. CDR3 residues: CALGTGENTEAFF. The CDR3 nucleotides are TGTGCCTTGGGGACAGGGGAGAACACTGAAGCTTTCTTT.

The chain recombines TRBV28 with TRBJ1-2; maybe TRBD1 (5 bases). The CDR3 length is 15 residues. Germline V gene sequence: CDR1 MDHEN, CDR2 SYDVKM. V was cut by 8 bases and J by 6 bases, with 22 bases left in between. The CDR3 region has the DNA TGTGCCAGCCAAGATGTCCGGGGGAGGAGAAATGGCTACACCTTC. Encoded protein: CASQDVRGRRNGYTF.